This TCR beta chain originates from a study of T cells in Graves' hyperthyroidism and ophthalmopathy. Notes on the study in general: Ophthalmopathy cases were set apart from stable hyperthyroidism by a 13 V-J model.

V shed 1 base and J shed 6 bases, with 15 bases lying between them. This CDR3 has 15 amino acids. CDR1 and CDR2 (germline): DFQATT, SNEGSKA (reference sequence). Concerning this clonotype itself: The antigen remains undetermined.

Amplification of TCR beta CDR3 regions used RNA as the template. A set of HTBI primers served as the primers for a first-round RT-PCR of the TCR CDR3. TCRdb re-called the multiplex PCR reads through MiXCR, storing one row per CDR3 protein. The sample shows about 600,000 distinct CDR3 sequences, about 14% of them seen only once. The J gene is TRBJ1-4, the V gene TRBV20-1; D is perhaps TRBD1 (5 bases). Sequenced material: blood. The origin of this receptor is a woman younger than 30 with Graves' ophthalmopathy. DNA for the CDR3: TGCAGTGCTAGAGTGGGGGGGGGAGGCGATGAAAAACTGTTTTTT. Translation gives CSARVGGGGDEKLFF.